The 3 T cell receptor beta chains below come from one sample, sequenced in a study of blood T cell repertoires in COVID-19. Data came from immunoSEQ multiplex PCR; TCRdb stores just in-frame clones and leaves some out. The data show roughly 180,000 clones, 80% to 90% seen once. The specimen was peripheral blood. These receptors came from a woman aged 50 to 60 with COVID-19, enrolled during active disease.

This chain uses TRBV7-2 with TRBJ2-5; the D is unclear. This CDR3 is built from 13 residues. Germline loops: CDR1 SGHTA, CDR2 FQGNSA. Trimming removed 1 base from V and 2 bases from J, with 5 bases in between. Here the CDR3 reads CASSLDQQETQYF. CDR3 in DNA: TGTGCCAGCAGCTTAGATCAGCAAGAGACCCAGTACTTC.

This chain joins TRBV14 and TRBJ2-7, with 9 nucleotides matching TRBD1. CDR1 is SGHDN, CDR2 FVKESK, per germline. The CDR3 has 15 residues. J was trimmed by 3 bases and V by 3 bases; bases with no gene match: 6. CDR3 nucleotides: TGTGCCAGCAGCCAGGGACAGGGAGTAGGCTACGAGCAGTACTTC. This sequence encodes CASSQGQGVGYEQYF.

This clone turned up a few times. This sequence joins TRBV11-3 and TRBJ2-5, with 7 bases aligning to TRBD2. The germline CDR1 and CDR2 sequences are SGHNT and YENEEA. This CDR3 spans 17 amino acids. J gave up 5 bases and V 6 bases, and 18 bases lay outside the gene matches. CDR3 sequence: CASSPGRVSSGHETQYF. In DNA form, the CDR3 reads TGTGCCAGCAGTCCAGGGAGGGTCTCGTCGGGGCACGAGACCCAGTACTTC.